The clone carrying this T cell receptor (beta chain) came up a few times. Its target is not known. The CDR3 runs 14 residues. Germline assignment: CDR1 SEHNR and CDR2 FQNEAQ (reference sequence). The ends lost 2 bases at V and 4 bases at J; junction bases unmatched: 5. PCR was performed a second time for about 7 to 12 cycles using a sample-barcoded 5' primer and a J-beta primer mix. TCRdb fed the 5' RACE reads into MiXCR, producing one record per CDR3 protein. The sample consists of fewer than 2 million distinct CDR3 sequences, more than 35% of them appearing once. In each sample, at least 7 million PBMCs were isolated. This record comes from a study of blood T cells in healthy people across ages. Study-wide points: Roughly linear declines in TCR beta diversity per million T cells occurred with age. Possibly, changes in expanded clonotypes were confounded because donor CMV status was unknown. Donors of long life had a larger count of naive CD4+ cells and greater diversity than aged donors.

Sequencing input: blood. The chain has TRBV7-9 and TRBJ2-7; 7 bases line up with TRBD2. This sequence was found in a human donor in good health. CDR3: CASSLLEGGYEQYF. The DNA of the CDR3 is TGTGCCAGCAGCTTATTAGAGGGAGGGTACGAGCAGTACTTC.